The TCR beta chain described here comes from a study of T cell repertoires in cytomegalovirus infection. Study-wide context: Shared public TCR beta signatures pointed to both CMV infection and a matching HLA type. Study conclusions and caveats: Dominating the ex vivo response were TCR beta clonotypes that were CMV-specific and HLA-C-restricted. There were carriers of CMV plus the relevant HLA, and cumulative public TCR beta family frequency identified them.

TCRdb passed the reads through MiXCR, listing each CDR3 protein once. The sample gives approximately 500,000 distinct CDR3 sequences, 10% to 12% of which show up once; 10% is in the top ten. The CDR3 spans 17 residues. The V end lost 3 bases, the J end lost 5 bases, and 20 bases lay between the germline ends. Of note for this clonotype: As yet, its antigen is unknown.

J is TRBJ2-1 and V is TRBV12-3 or TRBV12-4; D possibly corresponds to TRBD1 (6 bases). This sequence was found in a human donor in good health (CMV status not recorded). Some clones in this sample may be carry-over from other donors' samples. The sample was PBMCs. CDR3 nucleotide sequence: TGTGCCAGCAGTTTCCGAGGACAGTCTGGATCTCACAATGAGCAGTTCTTC. Residues: CASSFRGQSGSHNEQFF.